This TCR beta chain comes out of a study of T cell responses to AZD1222 COVID-19 vaccine. General observations from the study: Just five or six AZD1222 recipients were seropositive at baseline.

With respect to this clone: Its antigen is unknown.

Data came from immunoSEQ multiplex PCR; TCRdb stores just in-frame clones and leaves some out. The table records 120,000 or so clones, more than 70% of them present only once. V was pared by 6 bases and J by 4 bases, with 18 bases between. This CDR3 is 15 amino acids long. The germline gives CDR1 KGHSH, CDR2 LQKENI. The starting material was peripheral blood, obtained on day 0 of AZD1222 vaccination. This chain links TRBV18 with TRBJ1-1, with unresolved D. The TCR was taken from an adult in good health. Here the CDR3 DNA reads TGTGCCAGCTCCCCCACGTCACACCTCACCACTGAAGCTTTCTTT. This encodes CASSPTSHLTTEAFF.